These 28 T cell receptor beta chains came from one sample sequenced in a study of CD8+ T cells in alopecia areata (dated 2018 in TCRdb). Pooled mouse cutaneous lymph node cells were stained for CD4, CD8alpha, NKG2D, NKG2ACE and other markers, then sorted on a BD Influx. Library creation used the immunoSEQ multiplex PCR assay. For TCR sequencing, RNA was extracted from every sample and reverse transcribed into cDNA to serve as template. TCRdb limited this immuneACCESS table to in-frame rearrangements with V and J called. A share of clones is missing; checked studies link under half to unresolved V genes, and the rest is unexplained. There are roughly 260,000 clones in this sample, and none of them is a singleton. The ten largest make up about 1.1% of the sample. Sequencing was performed on CD4+ T cells sorted from a lymph node. The receptors stem from a C3H/HeJ mouse with alopecia areata. This line of mice carries MHC haplotype H2-k.

This clone was counted between two and nine times. Gene names refer to mouse genes. The read comes to an end 4 residues before the CDR3 does, leaving the germline J gene to fill in the end. This chain uses TRBV13-2 with TRBJ2-2, with 10 bases aligning to TRBD2. Losses at the gene ends were 4 bases for V and 0 bases for J; bases not matched to a gene: 6. Germline V gene sequence: CDR1 NNHNN, CDR2 SYGAGS (reference sequence). This CDR3 spans 17 amino acids. The CDR3 DNA, read in part, is TGTGCCAGCGGTCTGGACTGGGGGCCCGCAAACACCGGG. This gives the protein CASGLDWGPANTG. The complete CDR3 protein is CASGLDWGPANTGQLYF.

There are a few counts of this clone. Gene names are mouse gene names. The sequenced fragment ends 4 residues before the CDR3 boundary, so the rest is inferred from the germline J gene. V is TRBV31 and J is TRBJ1-2, with 10 bases aligning to TRBD1. The CDR3 is 15 amino acids. V lost 3 bases, J lost 3 bases, and 7 bases stayed unmatched. CDR1 is GKSSPN, CDR2 SITVG, per germline. CDR3 loop: CAWSRQGAQDSDYTF. Incomplete CDR3 DNA: TGTGCCTGGAGCCGACAGGGGGCTCAGGACTCC.

This clone was picked up a small number of times. Genes and germline are mouse. The read terminates 3 residues ahead of where the CDR3 ends, so the germline J gene completes it. The V gene is TRBV19, the J gene TRBJ1-6; tentative D call: TRBD1 (6 bases). TRBJ1-6 carries the ORF label, with uncertain function. The germline V gene has CDR1 FNHDT and CDR2 SITEND (reference sequence). This CDR3 is built from 14 residues. V was cut by 5 bases and J by 3 bases, with 9 bases left in between. The DNA read from the CDR3 is TGTGCCAGCAGCCGGACAGTCTATAATTCGCCC. Residues: CASSRTVYNSP. The full CDR3 reads CASSRTVYNSPLYF.

Comment on this clone: Mouse gene names and germline throughout. The read falls 3 residues short of the CDR3 end, and the missing part is taken from the germline J gene. The V call is TRBV19, the J call TRBJ1-6, with 7 positions matching TRBD1. TRBJ1-6 is given ORF status, its function remaining uncertain. Germline values: CDR1 FNHDT, CDR2 SITEND (reference sequence). Losses at the gene ends were 7 bases for V and 0 bases for J; bases not matched to a gene: 1. The CDR3 contains 14 residues. The CDR3 loop reads CASQGGSYNSPLYF. The part of the CDR3 DNA that was read is TGTGCCAGCCAGGGGGGTTCCTATAATTCGCCC.

About this clone: Just one base apart from a much larger clone, this may be a read error. Mouse gene names apply. From the germline J gene comes the end of the CDR3, since the read stops 4 residues before it. Other nucleotide sequences from this sample produce the same CDR3. The rearrangement uses TRBV13-1 and TRBJ2-1; 10 nucleotides align to TRBD2. CDR1 is NSHNY, CDR2 SYGAGN, per germline. This CDR3 comprises 15 residues. V lost 4 bases to trimming and J lost 3 bases; unmatched junction nucleotides: 4. CDR3 DNA, as far as it was read: TGTGCCAGCAGTCCCGACTGGGGGGCCTATGCT. This gives the protein CASSPDWGAYA. The CDR3, in full, reads CASSPDWGAYAEQFF.

This clone was counted at least ten times. Mouse germline and gene names are used. The CDR3 end is not reached by the read, which stops 4 residues before it; the germline J gene fills it in. Other DNA sequences in the sample encode the same CDR3. The rearrangement uses TRBV13-3 and TRBJ2-5, with 7 bases identical to TRBD1. The junction had 2 bases not matched to a gene; V was cut back by 5 bases and J by 2 bases. Germline CDR1 and CDR2: NNHDY and SYVADS. The CDR3 is 13 residues long. CDR3 DNA (partial): TGTGCCAGCAGAAGACAGGGCCAAGAC. Protein product: CASRRQGQD. The full CDR3 sequence reads CASRRQGQDTQYF.

This clone was seen a few times. The gene names here belong to mouse. The read terminates 4 residues ahead of where the CDR3 ends, so the germline J gene completes it. The J gene is TRBJ2-7, the V gene TRBV13-3; 9 bases agree with TRBD2. Germline CDR1 and CDR2: NNHDY and SYVADS. This CDR3 contains 12 residues. The part of the CDR3 DNA that was read is TGTGCCAGCAGGGGACTGGGACAT. Its translation: CASRGLGH. The complete CDR3 reads CASRGLGHEQYF.

This clone was observed a few times. Gene names are the mouse ones. The CDR3 end falls 4 residues outside the read, so it is completed with the germline J gene. The rearrangement uses TRBV5 and TRBJ2-5; unclear D gene. V shed 5 bases and J shed 0 bases, with 9 bases lying between them. This CDR3 spans 14 amino acids. In germline, CDR1 is LGHNA, CDR2 YNLKQL (reference sequence). CDR3 DNA (partial): TGTGCCAGCAGCGCGACAATTAACCAAGAC. Translating gives CASSATINQD. The full CDR3 protein is CASSATINQDTQYF.

Turning to this clone: Mouse gene names and germline throughout. The read ends 4 residues before the CDR3 terminus; that terminus is restored from the germline J gene. Other nucleotide sequences in the sample specify the same CDR3. This chain links TRBV13-2 with TRBJ2-5; 8 nucleotides align to TRBD2. V lost 5 bases, J lost 1 base, and 0 bases stayed unmatched. The CDR3 runs to 13 residues. Germline V gene sequence: CDR1 NNHNN, CDR2 SYGAGS (reference sequence). The sequenced CDR3 bases are TGTGCCAGCGGGGACTGGGACCAAGAC. Residues: CASGDWDQD. The entire CDR3 sequence reads CASGDWDQDTQYF.

On this clone itself: Gene labels here are mouse ones. The read ends 4 residues shy of where the CDR3 ends; the end is completed using the germline J gene. The V and J genes are TRBV19 and TRBJ2-1, with D possibly matching TRBD1 (5 bases). Trimming pared 1 base from V and 5 bases from J, leaving 10 bases between. The CDR3 totals 14 residues. Germline CDR1 is FNHDT and CDR2 is SITEND (reference sequence). CDR3 DNA, as far as it was read: TGTGCCAGCAGTATAAGGCAGGGCCATGCT. Amino acid sequence: CASSIRQGHA. The entire CDR3 reads CASSIRQGHAEQFF.

Of note for this clone: Gene names denote mouse genes. The read halts 4 residues ahead of the CDR3 end, with the missing end drawn from the germline J gene. This CDR3 is also generated by other DNA sequences in the sample. The chain recombines TRBV13-1 with TRBJ2-7; TRBD2 matches at 9 bases. The CDR3 spans 14 residues. Germline V gene lookup returns CDR1 NSHNY and CDR2 SYGAGN. The part of the CDR3 DNA that was read is TGTGCCAGCAGTGATGACTGGGGGGCGTAT. Its protein product is CASSDDWGAY. Given in full, the CDR3 is CASSDDWGAYEQYF.

Concerning this clone: A single base separates this from a much larger clone, so it may be a read error. Mouse gene names apply. The read gets to within 4 residues of the CDR3 end, and the germline J gene fills in the rest. The V gene is TRBV13-3, the J gene TRBJ2-5, with D perhaps TRBD1 (6 bases). The V gene's germline CDR1 is NNHDY and CDR2 SYVADS. V was cut by 3 bases and J by 2 bases, with 7 bases left in between. This CDR3 has 13 amino acids. The covered CDR3 bases are TGTGCCAGCAGTGGGGACACCCAAGAC. Translating it yields CASSGDTQD. The CDR3 as a whole reads CASSGDTQDTQYF.

The sample holds a few counts of this clone. Gene names denote mouse genes. The read falls 4 residues short of the CDR3 end, and the missing part is taken from the germline J gene. This sample also contains other DNA sequences that code for the same CDR3. The chain couples TRBV13-2 to TRBJ2-1, with a possible D match to TRBD1 (5 bases). This CDR3 spans 14 amino acids. The germline gives CDR1 NNHNN, CDR2 SYGAGS (reference sequence). V dropped 2 bases and J dropped 1 base, with 7 bases sitting between them. The covered CDR3 bases are TGTGCCAGCGGTGACCGACAGAACTATGCT. Its translation: CASGDRQNYA. The whole CDR3 protein reads CASGDRQNYAEQFF.

This clone occurred a few times. Here the gene names and germline are mouse. With the read ending 4 residues before the CDR3 end, the germline J gene is used to fill in that end. The genes are TRBV17 and TRBJ1-2, with 9 bases that match TRBD1. Germline V CDR1 and CDR2: MNHDT, YYDKIL. V trimming: 0 bases; J trimming: 0 bases; junction bases outside the gene matches: 5. The CDR3 is 17 residues long. The CDR3 region is CASSREGGQGANSDYTF. The sequenced CDR3 bases are TGTGCTAGCAGTAGAGAGGGGGGACAGGGAGCAAACTCC.

To note about this clone: Here the gene names and germline are mouse. The read is 4 residues too short to cover the CDR3 end, so that end is filled in from the germline J gene. The V and J genes are TRBV31 and TRBJ2-2, with D perhaps matching TRBD2 (6 bases). Germline CDR1 GKSSPN, CDR2 SITVG. This CDR3 is built from 16 residues. Trimming took off 3 bases at V and 0 bases at J, with 14 bases between the two ends. CDR3 sequence: CAWRLPGAANTGQLYF. Incomplete CDR3 DNA: TGTGCCTGGAGACTCCCTGGGGCCGCAAACACCGGG.

Concerning this clone: Genes here carry mouse names. The read ends 3 residues before the CDR3 terminus; that terminus is restored from the germline J gene. The chain recombines TRBV13-3 with TRBJ1-6; 10 bases fit TRBD1. TRBJ1-6 is classed as an ORF, of uncertain function. The trim removed 5 bases at V and 2 bases at J, leaving 1 base unmatched. CDR1 is NNHDY and CDR2 is SYVADS in the germline V gene. The CDR3 runs to 15 residues. CDR3: CASRTGGAYNSPLYF. The sequenced part of the CDR3 DNA is TGTGCCAGCAGGACAGGGGGCGCCTATAATTCGCCC.

Remarks on this clone: Any gene name here is a mouse gene name. Read coverage stops 4 residues before the CDR3 terminus; the germline J gene supplies the remainder. The identical CDR3 is also encoded by other nucleotide sequences in the sample. V gene TRBV19 combines with J gene TRBJ2-5, with TRBD2 identical over 10 bases. The germline CDR1 and CDR2 sequences are FNHDT and SITEND (reference sequence). This CDR3 is built from 14 residues. The sequenced CDR3 bases are TGTGCCAGCAGTACTGGGACTGGGGTGGAC. Its translation: CASSTGTGVD. The entire CDR3 reads CASSTGTGVDTQYF.

In the case of this clone: The genes are named according to mouse. The CDR3 end falls 4 residues outside the read, so it is completed with the germline J gene. This sequence joins TRBV19 and TRBJ1-2; D is perhaps TRBD1 (5 bases). Trimming took 4 bases from V and 3 from J, leaving 13 bases between them. Germline V gene sequence: CDR1 FNHDT, CDR2 SITEND (reference sequence). The CDR3 covers 14 residues. CDR3 bases read: TGTGCCAGCAGTGAGCCAGGGAGGGACTCC. Translation: CASSEPGRDS. The full CDR3 sequence reads CASSEPGRDSDYTF.

In regard to this clone: The genes and germline here are from mouse. The CDR3 end falls 4 residues outside the read, so it is completed with the germline J gene. The V call is TRBV5, the J call TRBJ1-1; 8 bases align to TRBD1. Trimming cost V 0 bases and J 1 base; bases outside gene matches: 7. Germline V gene data show CDR1 as LGHNA and CDR2 as YNLKQL (reference sequence). The CDR3 totals 17 residues. CDR3: CASSQDWGRGQNTEVFF. CDR3 DNA (partial): TGTGCCAGCAGCCAAGATTGGGGCAGGGGGCAAAACACA.

In the case of this clone: Gene names and germline refer to mouse. With the read ending 4 residues before the CDR3 end, the germline J gene is used to fill in that end. The V and J genes are TRBV13-1 and TRBJ1-1, with a possible D match to TRBD1 (6 bases). Trimming left V 0 bases short and J 4 bases short, with 13 bases between. The CDR3 is 15 amino acids. The germline V gene encodes CDR1 NSHNY and CDR2 SYGAGN. The part of the CDR3 DNA that was read is TGTGCCAGCAGTGATGCGGCAGGGGATGGCACA. Residues: CASSDAAGDGT. The whole CDR3 protein is CASSDAAGDGTEVFF.

On this clone: All gene names here are mouse names. The read ends 4 residues early relative to the CDR3; the germline J gene fills the gap. This rearrangement joins TRBV13-3 to TRBJ2-2; the match to TRBD1 covers 9 bases. From germline, CDR1 is NNHDY and CDR2 SYVADS. The CDR3 runs to 15 residues. After removal of 4 bases from V and 4 bases from J, the junction contained 5 bases not matched to a gene. The CDR3 reads CASSRDREGTGQLYF. The CDR3 DNA, read in part, is TGTGCCAGCAGTCGGGACAGGGAGGGCACCGGG.

As to this clone: Genes and germline are mouse. The CDR3 goes on 4 residues after the read ends, and that part is filled in from the germline J gene. The gene calls are TRBV19 and TRBJ1-1, with D perhaps matching TRBD1 (6 bases). V was trimmed by 2 bases and J by 0 bases, leaving 11 bases between them. Germline CDR1 is FNHDT and CDR2 is SITEND (reference sequence). This CDR3 is built from 15 residues. CDR3 bases read: TGTGCCAGCAGTATGGGGACACCTGCAAACACA. It specifies CASSMGTPANT. The complete CDR3 protein is CASSMGTPANTEVFF.

Concerning this clone itself: Gene names refer to mouse genes. Read coverage stops 4 residues before the CDR3 terminus; the germline J gene supplies the remainder. V is TRBV13-1 and J is TRBJ2-3; 9 positions match TRBD1. This CDR3 spans 12 amino acids. In germline, CDR1 is NSHNY, CDR2 SYGAGN. J lost 3 bases, V lost 7 bases, and 0 bases had no gene match. Here the CDR3 reads CASGTGAETLYF. CDR3 DNA, as far as it was read: TGTGCCAGCGGGACAGGGGCAGAA.

The sample holds a few counts of this clone. Gene names denote mouse genes. CDR3: CASSPDWVTYEQYF. The sequenced part of the CDR3 DNA is TGTGCCAGCAGCCCGGACTGGGTAACCTAT. This chain connects TRBV5 to TRBJ2-7; 8 nucleotides line up with TRBD2. The read finishes 4 residues shy of the CDR3 end, and the germline J gene is used to complete it. J gave up 2 bases and V 4 bases, and 4 bases lay outside the gene matches. The CDR3 totals 14 residues. Germline V lookup: CDR1 LGHNA, CDR2 YNLKQL (reference sequence).

In regard to this clone: Mouse gene names apply. The read stops 4 residues short of the end of the CDR3; the missing end is completed from the germline J gene. V gene TRBV13-1 combines with J gene TRBJ2-1, with 10 nucleotides matching TRBD1. J gave up 3 bases and V 0 bases, and 3 bases lay outside the gene matches. The germline CDR1 and CDR2 sequences are NSHNY and SYGAGN. The CDR3 extends over 16 amino acids. The CDR3 DNA, read in part, is TGTGCCAGCAGTGATGCACGGGACAGGGGCTATGCT. Protein: CASSDARDRGYA. The whole CDR3 sequence reads CASSDARDRGYAEQFF.

This clone appeared a few times. Each gene name is a mouse one. Sequencing ends 4 residues short of the CDR3 end; the germline J gene provides the rest. The V gene is TRBV13-1, the J gene TRBJ2-3; D is possibly TRBD1 (6 bases). Germline V CDR1 and CDR2: NSHNY, SYGAGN. Trimming pared 3 bases from V and 0 bases from J, leaving 14 bases between. CDR3 length: 16 residues. The DNA read from the CDR3 is TGTGCCAGCAGTGCCGGCCGGGACAATAGTGCAGAA. Encoded protein: CASSAGRDNSAE. The full-length CDR3 reads as CASSAGRDNSAETLYF.

This clone was seen more than once but under ten times. The genes are named according to mouse. This CDR3 is CASRPDWDQDTQYF. The part of the CDR3 DNA that was read is TGTGCCAGCAGACCTGACTGGGACCAAGAC. The chain recombines TRBV13-1 with TRBJ2-5; TRBD2 matches 7 bases. The CDR3 extends 4 residues past the end of the read, so its final part is completed from the germline J gene. This CDR3 has 14 residues. The J segment lost 1 base and the V segment lost 5 bases, leaving 4 bases of the junction unmatched. The germline gives CDR1 NSHNY, CDR2 SYGAGN.

As to this clone: Gene and germline names: mouse. The sequenced fragment ends 4 residues before the CDR3 boundary, so the rest is inferred from the germline J gene. V and J are TRBV13-2 and TRBJ1-2; 11 bases align to TRBD1. V lost 1 base and J lost 4; bases outside the gene matches: 3. CDR1 is NNHNN and CDR2 is SYGAGS in the germline V gene (reference sequence). The CDR3 sequence is 15 residues long. CDR3 region: CASGDRTGGGSDYTF. The CDR3 bases that were read are TGTGCCAGCGGTGATAGGACAGGGGGCGGCTCC.